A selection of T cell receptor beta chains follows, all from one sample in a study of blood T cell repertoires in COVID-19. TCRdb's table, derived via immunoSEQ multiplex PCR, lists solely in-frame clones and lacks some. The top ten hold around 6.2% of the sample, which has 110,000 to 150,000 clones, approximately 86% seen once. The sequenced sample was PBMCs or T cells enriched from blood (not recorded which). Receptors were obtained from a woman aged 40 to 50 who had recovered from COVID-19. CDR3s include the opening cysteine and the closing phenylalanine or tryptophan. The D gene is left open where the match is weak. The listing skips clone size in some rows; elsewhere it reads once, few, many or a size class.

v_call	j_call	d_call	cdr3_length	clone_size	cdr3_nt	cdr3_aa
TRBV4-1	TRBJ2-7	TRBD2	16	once	TGCGCCAGCAGCCAAGATATAAGCGGGAGGGCGAGGGAGCAGTACTTC	CASSQDISGRAREQYF
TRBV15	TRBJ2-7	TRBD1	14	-	TGTGCCACCAGCTGGGACAGGGGTCCCTACGAGCAGTACTTC	CATSWDRGPYEQYF
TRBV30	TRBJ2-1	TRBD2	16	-	TGTGCCTGGACCCCGGGAGGGCGGGGGGGCATAGATGAGCAGTTCTTC	CAWTPGGRGGIDEQFF
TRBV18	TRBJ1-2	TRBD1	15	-	TGTGCCAGCTCACCGGGGACAGGGGCGAACTATGGCTACACCTTC	CASSPGTGANYGYTF
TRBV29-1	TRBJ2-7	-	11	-	TGCAGCGTTGAACTCGGGGTCGAGCAGTACTTC	CSVELGVEQYF
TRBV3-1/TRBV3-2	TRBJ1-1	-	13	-	TGTGCCAGCTGGGGCAGAATGAACACTGAAGCTTTCTTT	CASWGRMNTEAFF
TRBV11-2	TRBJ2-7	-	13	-	TGTGCCAGCAGCTTCGGAGGGGCGGGCGAGCAGTACTTC	CASSFGGAGEQYF
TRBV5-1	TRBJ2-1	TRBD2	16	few	TGCGCCAGCAGCTTGGAAGCAGCGGGGGGCTACAATGAGCAGTTCTTC	CASSLEAAGGYNEQFF
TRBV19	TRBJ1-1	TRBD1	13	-	TGTGCCAGTAGCCGCACCGGGACAGAAGAAGCTTTCTTT	CASSRTGTEEAFF
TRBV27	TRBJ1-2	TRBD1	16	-	TGTGCCAGCAGTTCCGGACAGGGTGTTGTTAACTATGGCTACACCTTC	CASSSGQGVVNYGYTF
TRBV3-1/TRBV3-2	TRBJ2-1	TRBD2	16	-	TGTGCCAGCAGCCAAGAGGGAGGGCGCTCCTACAATGAGCAGTTCTTC	CASSQEGGRSYNEQFF
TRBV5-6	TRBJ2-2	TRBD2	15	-	TGTGCCAGCAGCTTCGGACTAGCGGGAGGCGGGGAGCTGTTTTTT	CASSFGLAGGGELFF
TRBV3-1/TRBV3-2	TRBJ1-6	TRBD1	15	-	TGTGCCAGCAGTAGATCCGGGACAGATAATTCACCCCTCCACTTT	CASSRSGTDNSPLHF
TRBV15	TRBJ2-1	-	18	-	TGTGCCACCAGCAGAGCCCCCCCGGGGGGCGTCGGGGACAATGAGCAGTTCTTC	CATSRAPPGGVGDNEQFF
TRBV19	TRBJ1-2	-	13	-	TGTGCCAGTAGGGCCGGGATTATGTATGGCTACACCTTC	CASRAGIMYGYTF
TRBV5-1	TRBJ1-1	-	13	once	TGCGCCAGCAGCTCAGGGAAGGAAGCGCGAGCTTTCTTT	CASSSGKEARAFF
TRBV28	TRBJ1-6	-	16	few	TGTGCCAGCAGTCCTCCCGGACAGCAGAATAATTCACCCCTCCACTTT	CASSPPGQQNNSPLHF
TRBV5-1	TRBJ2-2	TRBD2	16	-	TGCGCCAGCAGCAGGGGACTAGCGGGGGAAGGCGGGGAGCTGTTTTTT	CASSRGLAGEGGELFF
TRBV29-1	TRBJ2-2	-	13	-	TGCAGCGGCCGGGACTCCCCAGCCGGGGAGCTGTTTTTT	CSGRDSPAGELFF
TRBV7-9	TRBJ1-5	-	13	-	TGTGCCAGCAGCTCCGGACAGTATCAGCCCCAGCATTTT	CASSSGQYQPQHF
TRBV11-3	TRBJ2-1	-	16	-	TGTGCCAGCAGCTTATCATATGTGGCGGGAAACAATGAGCAGTTCTTC	CASSLSYVAGNNEQFF
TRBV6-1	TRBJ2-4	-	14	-	TGTGCCAGCAGTGAAGAGCTAGCCAAAAACATTCAGTACTTC	CASSEELAKNIQYF
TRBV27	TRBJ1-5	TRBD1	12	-	TGTGCCAGCAGTCCACAGGGGGGTTTTTTGTATTTT	CASSPQGGFLYF
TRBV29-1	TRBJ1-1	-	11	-	TGCAGCGTAGAAACAGGGCTTGAAGCTTTCTTT	CSVETGLEAFF
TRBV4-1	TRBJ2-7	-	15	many	TGCGCCAGCAGCCCCTGGAAAGGGGGGGGAGACGAGCAGTACTTC	CASSPWKGGGDEQYF
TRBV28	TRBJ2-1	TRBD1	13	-	TGTGCCAGCAGGATCGGACAGGAACATGAGCAGTTCTTC	CASRIGQEHEQFF
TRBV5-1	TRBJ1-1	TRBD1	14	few	TGCGCCAGCGGGACAGGGAGGTCGAACGCTGAAGCTTTCTTT	CASGTGRSNAEAFF
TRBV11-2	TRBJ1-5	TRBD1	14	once	TGTGCCAGCAGCTTAGGGACAGGTCTTCAGCCCCAGCATTTT	CASSLGTGLQPQHF
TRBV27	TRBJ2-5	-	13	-	TGTGCCAGCAGTACAAGCGCTGATGGGACCCAGTACTTC	CASSTSADGTQYF
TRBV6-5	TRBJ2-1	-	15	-	TGTGCCAACCTAAACGGAGGAGATCGCTACAATGAGCAGTTCTTC	CANLNGGDRYNEQFF